This TCR beta chain came from a study of long-term antiretroviral therapy in people with HIV. Running of the v3.0 immunoSEQ assay took place at survey level. Sequencing efforts were directed toward about 40,000-55,000 T-cell genomes per sample. This table comes from immunoSEQ multiplex PCR, and its TCRdb copy is limited to in-frame clones, with some not included. The sample carries some 30,000 clones, 87% recorded once. Findings and caveats of the study: Pre-ART-expanded clones dominated the repertoire at all time points. Blood dates from 2004 to 2017, possibly under older ART regimens.

Worth noting for this clone: Its antigen is currently unknown.

The trim removed 5 bases at V and 1 base at J, leaving 4 bases unmatched. Germline CDR1 is MDHEN and CDR2 is SYDVKM. The CDR3 sequence is 14 residues long. This receptor was obtained from a man in his late teens or twenties with HIV. This specimen consisted of unsorted PBMCs, obtained 1.1 years after starting antiretroviral therapy. The chain combines TRBV28 with TRBJ2-5, with TRBD2 matching over 7 bases. The CDR3: CASSRSGTQETQYF. CDR3 bases: TGTGCCAGCAGTCGAAGCGGGACCCAAGAGACCCAGTACTTC.